These 13 T cell receptor beta chains were all obtained from the same sample, sequenced in a study of vaccination and CD4 T cells after COVID-19. Cultured CD4+ T-cell DNA underwent Oncomine TCR Beta short-read sequencing. MiXCR, applied by TCRdb to the PCR reads, yields one record per CDR3 protein. The sample records fewer than 20,000 distinct CDR3 sequences, around 52% being singletons. These receptors' antigens are unknown. The treatment denotes: approximately nine-day PBMC culture with coronavirus spike peptide pools or control peptides (ViraFEST assay). The material was CD4+ T cells from blood, cultured in vitro, obtained before SARS-CoV-2 vaccination. Source of these receptors: a human donor who had recovered from COVID-19.

The genes are TRBV12-3 or TRBV12-4 and TRBJ1-1; D may be TRBD1 (6 bases). V shed 3 bases and J shed 4 bases, with 9 bases lying between them. The CDR3 spans 13 residues. CDR3 region: CASSFGGLTEAFF. As DNA, the CDR3 is TGTGCCAGCAGTTTTGGGGGCCTCACTGAAGCTTTCTTT.

This chain links TRBV11-3 with TRBJ2-3; D is unclear. The V gene lost 1 base and the J gene lost 5 bases, with 19 bases spanning the gap. The CDR3 loop spans 17 amino acids. Germline V CDR1 and CDR2: SGHNT, YENEEA. The DNA of the CDR3 is TGTGCCAGCAGCTTAGGTGGCCCCCAATCAGATGGAGATACGCAGTATTTT. It yields the protein CASSLGGPQSDGDTQYF.

In this sample, this clonotype turned up a few times. The CDR3 nucleotides are TGTGCCAGCAGCAAACGCCCCGACAGGGGTTTCTCCTACGAGCAGTACTTC. It yields the protein CASSKRPDRGFSYEQYF. V and J are TRBV21-1 and TRBJ2-7; TRBD1, the table's D call, lacks a check against the DNA. TRBV21-1 is a recognized pseudogene. This CDR3 comprises 17 residues.

This clonotype was counted only a few times. The V call is TRBV15, the J call TRBJ1-1; D gene uncertain. CDR1 is LNHNV and CDR2 is YYDKDF in the germline V gene (reference sequence). Trimming took 0 bases from V and 0 from J, leaving 14 bases between them. The CDR3 consists of 17 residues. CDR3 in amino acids: CATSRDGSTPLNTEAFF. In nucleotides, the CDR3 is TGTGCCACCAGCAGAGATGGCAGTACACCTCTGAACACTGAAGCTTTCTTT.

This clonotype was found once. The genes are TRBV20-1 and TRBJ2-5; D might be TRBD1 or TRBD2, each matching 5 bases. CDR1 is DFQATT, CDR2 SNEGSKA, per germline (reference sequence). The CDR3 loop spans 14 amino acids. Trimming cost V 6 bases and J 5 bases, with 19 bases left between them. As DNA, the CDR3 is TGCAGTGCCCTCCCCGGGACCCTCGAGGAGACCCAGTACTTC. Protein sequence: CSALPGTLEETQYF.

The sample holds a few counts of this clonotype. This rearrangement joins TRBV10-3 to TRBJ1-2; D remains unclear. Looked up from germline, CDR1 is ENHRY and CDR2 is SYGVKD. Trimming took 0 bases from V and 7 from J, leaving 12 bases between them. The CDR3 spans 14 residues. CDR3 DNA: TGTGCCATCAGTGAGTCGTTGGGCGTCTCTGGCTACACCTTC. Its translation: CAISESLGVSGYTF.

This clonotype was seen a few times. V gene TRBV27 combines with J gene TRBJ2-2; D is undetermined. The germline V gene encodes CDR1 MNHEY and CDR2 SMNVEV (reference sequence). CDR3 length: 12 residues. The ends were cut back, 6 bases at V and 4 bases at J, with 6 bases in the middle. CDR3 coding DNA: TGTGCCAGCAGCTACCGCACCGGGGAGCTGTTTTTT. It translates to CASSYRTGELFF.

This clonotype was seen only once. This chain links TRBV6-1 with TRBJ1-6; D is unresolved. Germline values: CDR1 MNHNS, CDR2 SASEGT. V gave up 2 bases and J gave up 7 bases, with 9 bases separating them. The CDR3 runs to 14 residues. This chain's CDR3 is CASSENVANSPLHF. CDR3 bases: TGTGCCAGCAGTGAAAACGTAGCCAATTCACCCCTCCACTTT.

This clonotype showed up just a few times. The chain couples TRBV20-1 to TRBJ1-2, with a tentative D call TRBD1 (5 bases). V was cut by 6 bases and J by 5 bases, with 16 bases left in between. Germline V CDR1 and CDR2: DFQATT, SNEGSKA (reference sequence). The CDR3 runs to 13 residues. The CDR3 sequence is CSAKFRDRYGYTF. The CDR3, as DNA: TGCAGTGCCAAATTCAGGGACCGGTATGGCTACACCTTC.

The table lists this clonotype with a few counts. This rearrangement joins TRBV7-2 to TRBJ2-7; D not certain. Germline CDR1 reads SGHTA; CDR2 reads FQGNSA. Trimming took 3 bases from V and 7 from J, leaving 7 bases between them. The CDR3 is 11 amino acids. CDR3 region: CASSLITEQYF. The CDR3 bases are TGTGCCAGCAGCTTGATAACAGAGCAGTACTTC.

This chain uses TRBV20-1 with TRBJ1-5, with TRBD1 as a possible D gene (5 bases). There are 15 residues in the CDR3. CDR1 and CDR2 (germline): DFQATT, SNEGSKA (reference sequence). V was trimmed by 5 bases and J by 2 bases, leaving 16 bases between them. CDR3 protein: CSAVVRGTGNQPQHF. CDR3 sequence (DNA): TGCAGTGCTGTTGTACGGGGGACGGGCAATCAGCCCCAGCATTTT.

The count of this clonotype is one. The chain recombines TRBV7-2 with TRBJ2-6; possibly TRBD2 for D (5 bases). CDR1 is SGHTA and CDR2 is FQGNSA in the germline V gene. The CDR3 loop spans 16 amino acids. V gave up 5 bases and J gave up 4 bases, with 15 bases separating them. CDR3 sequence reads: CASSPYLATGANVLTF. The CDR3 coding sequence is TGTGCCAGCAGCCCGTATTTAGCGACCGGGGCCAACGTCCTGACTTTC.

This clonotype was found a few times. This chain uses TRBV27 with TRBJ2-3; 13 bases match TRBD2. The length of the CDR3 is 14 residues. The J segment lost 6 bases and the V segment lost 5 bases, leaving 2 bases of the junction unmatched. The germline gives CDR1 MNHEY, CDR2 SMNVEV (reference sequence). The CDR3, as DNA: TGTGCCAGCAGTAGACTAGCGGGAGGTGATACGCAGTATTTT. It codes for CASSRLAGGDTQYF.